Each of the 30 T cell receptor beta chains below was sequenced from the same sample in a study of shared clonotypes between healthy human individuals. CD45RO-negative cells were positively selected for CCR7, leaving out terminally differentiated effector memory CD45RA+ cells. Method: immunoSEQ multiplex PCR; TCRdb's copy keeps in-frame clones and lacks some. The top ten clones hold over 0.1% of a sample with hundreds of thousands of clones, about 95% of them seen once. Material for sequencing was naive CD8+ T cells sorted from blood. These receptors were collected from a woman between 25 and 40 years old in good health.

This sequence joins TRBV7-7 and TRBJ2-1; the D gene is possibly TRBD2 (6 bases). Deletions cut 1 base from V and 6 bases from J, with 13 bases between. Germline lookup yields CDR1 SSHAT and CDR2 FNYEAQ (reference sequence). This CDR3 comprises 15 residues. CDR3 protein: CASSLGDSAGNEQFF. CDR3 in DNA: TGTGCCAGCAGCTTAGGGGACTCCGCCGGCAATGAGCAGTTCTTC.

The chain has TRBV5-1 and TRBJ2-5; 9 nucleotides align to TRBD1. Germline-derived CDR1 and CDR2 are SGHRS and YFSETQ. Trimming at V came to 4 bases and at J to 5 bases, leaving 9 bases not matched to a gene. The CDR3 spans 15 residues. Here the CDR3 reads CASSLTGQGGETQYF. DNA of the CDR3: TGCGCCAGCAGCCTGACGGGACAGGGAGGTGAGACCCAGTACTTC.

The CDR3 nucleotides read TGCAGCGTTGAAGACCCCTTTGAAGCTTTCTTT. Protein product: CSVEDPFEAFF. The V call is TRBV29-1, the J call TRBJ1-1; D is undetermined. With 0 bases removed from V and 7 bases from J, the gap between germline ends came to 6 bases. Germline V gene sequence: CDR1 SQVTM, CDR2 ANQGSEA. The CDR3 covers 11 residues.

This chain uses TRBV7-9 with TRBJ2-5, with a weak D call TRBD1 (5 bases). This CDR3 is built from 16 residues. CDR1 and CDR2 from the germline V gene are SEHNR and FQNEAQ (reference sequence). Trimming removed 5 bases from V and 2 bases from J, with 18 bases in between. CDR3 residues: CASSGPVSGAQETQYF. CDR3 sequence (DNA): TGTGCCAGCAGCGGGCCGGTGAGTGGGGCGCAAGAGACCCAGTACTTC.

The J gene is TRBJ2-5, the V gene TRBV6-5, with TRBD2 matching over 7 bases. The V gene's germline CDR1 is MNHEY and CDR2 SVGAGI. J gave up 1 base and V 3 bases, and 5 bases lay outside the gene matches. The CDR3 extends over 15 amino acids. CDR3 sequence: CASSYLGGIQETQYF. CDR3 DNA: TGTGCCAGCAGTTATCTGGGAGGGATCCAAGAGACCCAGTACTTC.

J is TRBJ2-7 and V is TRBV5-4; no clear D. V gave up 6 bases and J gave up 0 bases, with 4 bases separating them. Germline lookup yields CDR1 SGHNT and CDR2 YYREEE (reference sequence). This CDR3 has 11 residues. CDR3 in amino acids: CASTDSYEQYF. DNA for the CDR3: TGTGCCAGCACCGACTCCTACGAGCAGTACTTC.

V is TRBV5-6 and J is TRBJ2-3, with D possibly being TRBD1 (5 bases). Deletions cut 4 bases from V and 0 bases from J, with 9 bases between. CDR3 length: 14 residues. Germline V CDR1 and CDR2: SGHDT, YYEEEE. The CDR3 loop reads CASSAGSSTDTQYF. The DNA for the CDR3 is TGTGCCAGCAGCGCAGGGTCTAGCACAGATACGCAGTATTTT. The full variable domain, completed using reference TRBV5-6 and TRBJ2-3, is DAGVTQSPTHLIKTRGQQVTLRCSPKSGHDTVSWYQQALGQGPQFIFQYYEEEERQRGNFPDRFSGHQFPNYSSELNVNALLLGDSALYLCASSAGSSTDTQYFGPGTRLTVL.

This chain joins TRBV10-3 and TRBJ1-1; D ambiguous. Between the trimmed V and J ends, which lost 8 bases and 0 bases, there was a span of 10 bases. The CDR3 is 13 amino acids. Germline V gives CDR1 ENHRY, CDR2 SYGVKD. The CDR3 DNA reads TGTGCCATCGGAACAGCCATGAACACTGAAGCTTTCTTT. Protein product: CAIGTAMNTEAFF.

The rearrangement uses TRBV27 and TRBJ2-2; a weak D match, TRBD2 (5 bases). The germline V gene has CDR1 MNHEY and CDR2 SMNVEV (reference sequence). Trimming took 4 bases from V and 5 from J, leaving 8 bases between them. This CDR3 contains 13 residues. The CDR3 protein is CASSWTGTGELFF. CDR3 DNA: TGTGCCAGCAGTTGGACTGGTACCGGGGAGCTGTTTTTT.

The rearrangement links TRBV4-1 to TRBJ2-1; 7 bases match TRBD2. Trimming cost V 4 bases and J 2 bases; bases outside gene matches: 5. Germline V lookup: CDR1 MGHRA, CDR2 YSYEKL. The length of the CDR3 is 15 residues. In nucleotides, the CDR3 is TGCGCCAGCAGCCCGATGACTAGCACCTACAATGAGCAGTTCTTC. Protein sequence: CASSPMTSTYNEQFF.

This clone is a singleton in its sample. V is TRBV6-5 and J is TRBJ2-5; 7 nucleotides line up with TRBD2. V gave up 2 bases and J gave up 4 bases; unmatched junction bases: 10. Germline CDR1 and CDR2: MNHEY and SVGAGI. There are 16 residues in the CDR3. The CDR3 coding sequence is TGTGCCAGCAGTTACCCCGATCCGGGAGGTGGAGAGACCCAGTACTTC. Translating gives CASSYPDPGGGETQYF.

The chain employs TRBV11-2 and TRBJ2-2; 8 bases map to TRBD1. The CDR3 length is 16 residues. J gave up 1 base and V 5 bases, and 6 bases lay outside the gene matches. Per the germline V gene, CDR1 is SGHAT and CDR2 is FQNNGV. Written as DNA, the CDR3 is TGTGCCAGCAGCCAAGGACAGGGAGGGAACACCGGGGAGCTGTTTTTT. Protein sequence: CASSQGQGGNTGELFF.

For the CDR3, the DNA is TGTGCCAGCAGCTTAGGGGGGTCGCCCTACGAGCAGTACTTC. This gives the protein CASSLGGSPYEQYF. The chain is built from TRBV11-2 and TRBJ2-7, with D perhaps being TRBD1 or TRBD2 (5 bases each). Germline V CDR1 and CDR2: SGHAT, FQNNGV. This CDR3 spans 14 amino acids. V dropped 1 base and J dropped 2 bases, with 9 bases sitting between them.

This rearrangement joins TRBV9 to TRBJ2-1; D gene uncertain. Germline V CDR1 and CDR2: SGDLS, YYNGEE. Trimming shortened V by 4 bases and J by 5 bases, and 10 bases separated the two germline ends. The CDR3 is 13 amino acids. This chain's CDR3 is CASSPTTNNEQFF. The CDR3 bases are TGTGCCAGCAGCCCAACTACGAACAATGAGCAGTTCTTC.

The J gene is TRBJ2-5, the V gene TRBV30, with D unclear. Germline CDR1 is GTSNPN and CDR2 is SVGIG (reference sequence). The CDR3 contains 14 residues. CDR3 bases: TGTGCATGGTCTACAGCGCGATACCAAGAGACCCAGTACTTC. Protein: CAWSTARYQETQYF. Based on the CDR3 plus reference TRBV30 and TRBJ2-5, the full variable domain is SQTIHQWPATLVQPVGSPLSLECTVEGTSNPNLYWYRQAAGRGLQLLFYSVGIGQISSEVPQNLSASRPQDRQFILSSKKLLLSDSGFYLCAWSTARYQETQYFGPGTRLLVL.

The chain's CDR3 is CSVDDSWDYGYTF. CDR3 nucleotides: TGCAGCGTTGATGACAGTTGGGACTATGGCTACACCTTC. The rearrangement uses TRBV29-1 and TRBJ1-2, with D maybe TRBD1 (5 bases). The germline V gene has CDR1 SQVTM and CDR2 ANQGSEA. The CDR3 is made up of 13 amino acids. V was pared by 3 bases and J by 3 bases, with 11 bases between.

This clone appeared a few times. The chain recombines TRBV28 with TRBJ2-7; TRBD1 aligns across 9 bases. Germline-derived CDR1 and CDR2 are MDHEN and SYDVKM. This CDR3 spans 14 amino acids. V was clipped by 6 bases and J by 6 bases; unmatched bases: 9. CDR3 region: CASRGTGSWGEQYF. CDR3 DNA: TGTGCCAGCAGAGGGACAGGGTCGTGGGGCGAGCAGTACTTC.

The gene calls are TRBV9 and TRBJ2-1, with a tentative D call TRBD2 (5 bases). Between the trimmed V and J ends, which lost 3 bases and 5 bases, there was a span of 18 bases. Germline assignment: CDR1 SGDLS and CDR2 YYNGEE. CDR3 length: 16 residues. CDR3 nucleotide sequence: TGTGCCAGCAGCGACCAGGACTTTTCGACCAACAATGAGCAGTTCTTC. Its translation is CASSDQDFSTNNEQFF.

J is TRBJ2-2 and V is TRBV21-1. TRBV21-1 is a pseudogene segment. The CDR3 length is 15 residues. The chain's CDR3 is CASSFGLTNTGELFF. As DNA, the CDR3 is TGTGCCAGCAGCTTTGGATTAACGAACACCGGGGAGCTGTTTTTT.

This chain uses TRBV28 with TRBJ2-3; 8 nucleotides line up with TRBD1. Germline V gene sequence: CDR1 MDHEN, CDR2 SYDVKM. This CDR3 spans 15 amino acids. Germline trimming cut 3 bases from V and 1 base from J; bases unmatched to any gene: 3. CDR3 sequence (DNA): TGTGCCAGCAGTTTCCCGGGACAGGGCACAGATACGCAGTATTTT. It translates to CASSFPGQGTDTQYF.

This chain links TRBV6-1 with TRBJ2-2; D remains ambiguous. Germline assignment: CDR1 MNHNS and CDR2 SASEGT. The CDR3 length is 11 residues. V was trimmed by 7 bases and J by 7 bases, leaving 7 bases between them. CDR3 protein: CASTYGGELFF. The CDR3 coding sequence is TGTGCCAGCACCTACGGCGGGGAGCTGTTTTTT.

The CDR3 sequence is CASSPEREAYEQYF. The CDR3 DNA reads TGTGCCAGCAGCCCGGAGCGGGAAGCCTACGAGCAGTACTTC. The chain joins TRBV5-6 to TRBJ2-7; TRBD2 aligns across 7 bases. Germline CDR1 is SGHDT and CDR2 is YYEEEE. The CDR3 is made up of 14 amino acids. The trim removed 4 bases at V and 2 bases at J, leaving 6 bases unmatched. Drawing the rest from reference TRBV5-6 and TRBJ2-7, the complete variable domain is DAGVTQSPTHLIKTRGQQVTLRCSPKSGHDTVSWYQQALGQGPQFIFQYYEEEERQRGNFPDRFSGHQFPNYSSELNVNALLLGDSALYLCASSPEREAYEQYFGPGTRLTVT.

The CDR3 reads CASARTAFTDTQYF. The CDR3 DNA follows: TGTGCCAGCGCCCGGACAGCCTTCACAGATACGCAGTATTTT. V usage is TRBV27 and J usage is TRBJ2-3; D might be TRBD1 (6 bases). Germline V CDR1 and CDR2: MNHEY, SMNVEV (reference sequence). This CDR3 contains 14 residues. V was pared by 8 bases and J by 2 bases, with 14 bases between.

The chain recombines TRBV6-1 with TRBJ1-1; D unresolved. The CDR3 sequence is 14 residues long. Deletions cut 1 base from V and 5 bases from J, with 11 bases between. Germline V gene lookup returns CDR1 MNHNS and CDR2 SASEGT. CDR3 bases: TGTGCCAGCAGTGAAGGCATTCTCAAGACTGAAGCTTTCTTT. The encoded protein is CASSEGILKTEAFF.

The V and J genes are TRBV9 and TRBJ2-2; D not certain. In germline, CDR1 is SGDLS, CDR2 YYNGEE. V lost 3 bases and J lost 2, with 20 bases in between. The CDR3 contains 18 residues. The CDR3 protein is CASSDHLVPSLNTGELFF. The DNA for the CDR3 is TGTGCCAGCAGCGACCACCTAGTGCCCTCCCTAAACACCGGGGAGCTGTTTTTT. Supplemented by reference TRBV9 and TRBJ2-2, the full variable domain reads DSGVTQTPKHLITATGQRVTLRCSPRSGDLSVYWYQQSLDQGLQFLIQYYNGEERAKGNILERFSAQQFPDLHSELNLSSLELGDSALYFCASSDHLVPSLNTGELFFGEGSRLTVL.

J is TRBJ2-7 and V is TRBV28; 10 positions match TRBD1. The CDR3 has 17 amino acids. The junction had 9 bases not matched to a gene; V was cut back by 2 bases and J by 2 bases. Germline V gene lookup returns CDR1 MDHEN and CDR2 SYDVKM. The CDR3 bases are TGTGCCAGCAGTTTAAGTTTCGGGGACAGGGGAACCTACGAGCAGTACTTC. Protein: CASSLSFGDRGTYEQYF.

The chain combines TRBV14 with TRBJ1-1, with D hard to call. Per the germline V gene, CDR1 is SGHDN and CDR2 is FVKESK. This CDR3 is built from 12 residues. V was trimmed by 5 bases and J by 5 bases, leaving 9 bases between them. In DNA form, the CDR3 reads TGTGCCAGCAGCGGCGAACGGACTGAAGCTTTCTTT. Translation gives CASSGERTEAFF.

The chain carries TRBV6-5 and TRBJ2-7; 7 nucleotides match TRBD2. Germline values: CDR1 MNHEY, CDR2 SVGAGI. J gave up 3 bases and V 3 bases, and 8 bases lay outside the gene matches. This CDR3 spans 15 amino acids. CDR3 sequence reads: CASSYRTSPIYEQYF. CDR3 DNA: TGTGCCAGCAGTTATCGGACTAGTCCCATCTACGAGCAGTACTTC.

The chain employs TRBV28 and TRBJ1-5, with TRBD1 matching over 7 bases. This CDR3 comprises 13 residues. Germline loops: CDR1 MDHEN, CDR2 SYDVKM. Trimming at V came to 4 bases and at J to 8 bases, leaving 5 bases not matched to a gene. The CDR3 DNA follows: TGTGCCAGCAGTTCCTCCACAGGGGAGCCCCAGCATTTT. As protein: CASSSSTGEPQHF.

The CDR3: CASSEVEQYF. The CDR3 coding sequence is TGCGCCAGCAGTGAGGTCGAGCAGTACTTC. This sequence joins TRBV10-2 and TRBJ2-7, with D hard to call. V was clipped by 2 bases and J by 6 bases, with 2 bases between them. The CDR3 length is 10 residues. Germline-derived CDR1 and CDR2 are WSHSY and SAAADI.